This T cell receptor (beta chain) emerged from a study of T cell responses to AZD1222 COVID-19 vaccine. Findings and caveats of the study: Only 5 to 7 AZD1222 recipients were seropositive at baseline. Receipt of two AZD1222 doses was followed by a rise in Spike-specific TCR breadth and depth.

The repertoire was sequenced with immunoSEQ multiplex PCR; TCRdb's copy has only in-frame clones and lacks some. The data show 65,000 to 100,000 clones, roughly 90% seen once. As concerns this clone: Its antigen is unknown.

The CDR3 has 14 residues. Germline V gene sequence: CDR1 LNHDA, CDR2 SQIVND (reference sequence). Trimming at V came to 6 bases and at J to 7 bases, leaving 7 bases not matched to a gene. This receptor was identified in an adult who received the AZD1222 COVID-19 vaccine. The V and J genes are TRBV19 and TRBJ2-1, with 9 positions matching TRBD1. This sample comprised peripheral blood, obtained 28 days after the second AZD1222 dose. The CDR3 loop is CASRRDREANEQFF. In DNA form, the CDR3 reads TGTGCCAGTAGGCGGGACAGGGAGGCAAATGAGCAGTTCTTC.